This T cell receptor (beta chain) comes out of a study of T cells in Graves' hyperthyroidism and ophthalmopathy. Findings and caveats of the study: Most thyroid clonotypes expanded above 0.001 were also detected in blood.

The table lists this clonotype with many counts. Its cognate antigen is unknown. TCR beta CDR3 regions were amplified from RNA transcripts. HTBI primers were employed in a first-round RT-PCR of the TCR CDR3. One entry per CDR3 protein, called by TCRdb with MiXCR from the multiplex PCR reads. The sample lists more than 250,000 distinct CDR3 sequences, about 15% seen once, with over 25% in the top ten. The CDR3 extends over 13 amino acids. The trim removed 7 bases at V and 7 bases at J, leaving 5 bases unmatched. In germline, CDR1 is SNHLY, CDR2 FYNNEI. Orbital computed tomography, thyroid ultrasound, serum thyroxine and TRAb, and clinical symptoms together informed the diagnoses. Source material for PBMCs was around 10 ml fresh peripheral blood.

The rearrangement joins TRBV2 to TRBJ2-7; TRBD2 matches 12 bases. The TCR was taken from a woman aged 45-65 years with Graves' hyperthyroidism that later progressed to Graves' ophthalmopathy. Sequencing was carried out using blood. CDR3 region: CASTSGRAVEQYF. The CDR3 coding sequence is TGTGCCAGCACTAGCGGGAGGGCCGTGGAGCAGTACTTC.